This T cell receptor (beta chain) was sequenced for a study of T cells after yellow fever vaccination. From the 5' RACE reads, TCRdb called clonotypes with MiXCR, one entry per CDR3 protein. This sample has around 50,000 distinct CDR3 sequences, with 7.4% found just once. The CDR3 totals 14 residues. Trimming removed 4 bases from V and 7 bases from J, with 14 bases in between. This clonotype has at least ten counts. This specimen consisted of CD8+ T cells sorted from PBMCs, obtained about 2 weeks after the first yellow fever vaccination. The sequence derives from a man aged 18 to 29 who received the YFV17D yellow fever vaccine. The V gene is TRBV12-3 or TRBV12-4, the J gene TRBJ2-1, with D possibly called TRBD1 or TRBD2 (6 bases each). The DNA for the CDR3 is TGTGCCAGCAGTTCCCGAGGAGGGGGGAATGAGCAGTTCTTC. Translation gives CASSSRGGGNEQFF.